Listed below are T cell receptor beta chains from one sample, sequenced in a study of identical twins. TCRdb processed the 5' RACE reads anew with MiXCR; each CDR3 protein has one entry. The sample records about 570,000 distinct CDR3 sequences, 7.5% to 10% being singletons. These data were also filed under a second study, of yellow fever vaccine responses in identical twins.

The specimen sequenced was PBMCs. These TCRs come from a woman in her late teens or twenties in good health. Both conserved end residues are trimmed from each CDR3. Fields, in order: J gene, D gene, V gene, CDR3 protein. A D gene is named only where the DNA matches it firmly.

J: TRBJ2-1; D: TRBD2; V: TRBV6-2/TRBV6-3; CDR3: ASSGTSGSWKQF
J: TRBJ2-1; D: -; V: TRBV12-3/TRBV12-4; CDR3: ASSHREQF
J: TRBJ2-7; D: -; V: TRBV12-3/TRBV12-4; CDR3: ASSLNGEAGKY
J: TRBJ2-2; D: -; V: TRBV7-6; CDR3: ASSPQDPNTGELF
J: TRBJ2-2; D: -; V: TRBV5-6; CDR3: ASSLGGGHNTGELF
J: TRBJ2-7; D: -; V: TRBV5-5; CDR3: ASSSGAGFYEQY
J: TRBJ2-1; D: -; V: TRBV20-1; CDR3: SARDVGQGSYNEQF
J: TRBJ2-5; D: TRBD2; V: TRBV29-1; CDR3: SVGLAGRGETQY
J: TRBJ2-7; D: -; V: TRBV6-2/TRBV6-3; CDR3: ASSHQTLGLNSYEQY
J: TRBJ2-7; D: -; V: TRBV6-1; CDR3: ASSGGALGDSYEQY